These 12 T cell receptor beta chains were sequenced from one sample in a study of radiation and T cells in renal cell carcinoma. Repertoires were generated with immunoSEQ multiplex PCR, while TCRdb's copy carries only in-frame clones and drops some. The sample carries some 150,000 clones, 87% recorded once. Stated time point: blood 2 weeks post-SBRT. Treatment given: 15 Gy SBRT to primary tumor, nephrectomy 4 weeks later. The starting material was blood, obtained from a patient whose treatment included radiotherapy and nephrectomy. These receptors all stem from a woman in her forties or fifties with renal cell carcinoma.

The chain employs TRBV6-6 and TRBJ1-2; D is ambiguous. This CDR3 comprises 16 residues. Germline assignment: CDR1 MNHNY and CDR2 SVGAGI (reference sequence). The ends were cut back, 6 bases at V and 6 bases at J, with 23 bases in the middle. In DNA, the CDR3 is TGTGCCAGCAGGGACCTTCTGTCTGCCCCTGTGGATGGCTACACCTTC. This gives the protein CASRDLLSAPVDGYTF.

The chain has TRBV27 and TRBJ2-3; either TRBD1 or TRBD2 may supply D (5 bases each). V lost 5 bases and J lost 2, with 11 bases in between. The CDR3 is made up of 14 amino acids. Germline CDR1 MNHEY, CDR2 SMNVEV (reference sequence). Here the CDR3 reads CASSLVGVTDTQYF. CDR3 in DNA: TGTGCCAGCAGTCTGGTGGGGGTCACAGATACGCAGTATTTT.

This chain links TRBV19 with TRBJ2-5; D not resolved. This CDR3 contains 11 residues. Trimming took 9 bases from V and 3 from J, leaving 8 bases between them. The V gene's germline CDR1 is LNHDA and CDR2 SQIVND (reference sequence). CDR3 DNA: TGTGCCAGCCGCCGGGAAGAGACCCAGTACTTC. Its translation is CASRREETQYF.

The chain employs TRBV7-2 and TRBJ1-1; D gene ambiguous. Per germline, CDR1 SGHTA and CDR2 FQGNSA. CDR3 length: 14 residues. Trimming removed 1 base at V and 1 base at J, with 7 bases between. CDR3 protein: CASSLVPGNTEAFF. CDR3 nucleotides: TGTGCCAGCAGCTTAGTACCTGGGAACACTGAAGCTTTCTTT.

The genes are TRBV19 and TRBJ1-2, with a tentative D call TRBD1 (5 bases). The CDR3 covers 13 residues. Trimming took 7 bases from V and 6 from J, leaving 15 bases between them. Germline V gives CDR1 LNHDA, CDR2 SQIVND (reference sequence). The CDR3 sequence: CASTKAGIHGYTF. The CDR3, as DNA: TGTGCCAGTACGAAAGCAGGGATCCATGGCTACACCTTC.

This clone appeared once. The J gene is TRBJ1-3, the V gene TRBV5-8, with D perhaps TRBD1 (6 bases). The CDR3 is 17 amino acids. In germline, CDR1 is SGHTS, CDR2 YDEGEE. V gave up 0 bases and J gave up 4 bases, with 17 bases separating them. The CDR3 sequence is CASSLGIGGRGGNTIYF. CDR3 DNA sequence: TGTGCCAGCAGCTTGGGGATTGGAGGCAGGGGCGGAAACACCATATATTTT.

The chain couples TRBV30 to TRBJ2-5, with D possibly matching TRBD2 (5 bases). Trimming cost V 0 bases and J 3 bases, with 14 bases left between them. The CDR3 runs to 15 residues. Germline assignment: CDR1 GTSNPN and CDR2 SVGIG (reference sequence). This CDR3 is CAWSVGARKKETQYF. The CDR3 DNA follows: TGTGCCTGGAGTGTGGGAGCGAGGAAGAAAGAGACCCAGTACTTC.

CDR3 sequence (DNA): TGTGCCAGCAGTTTTACTAGCGGGGGGCCGGATACGCAGTATTTT. Translation gives CASSFTSGGPDTQYF. The chain combines TRBV2 with TRBJ2-3; 12 bases match TRBD2. J lost 6 bases, V lost 5 bases, and 6 bases had no gene match. Germline V gives CDR1 SNHLY, CDR2 FYNNEI. The CDR3 covers 15 residues.

The V gene is TRBV29-1, the J gene TRBJ1-2; weak D call: TRBD1 (5 bases). Trimming removed 6 bases from V and 4 bases from J, with 15 bases in between. The length of the CDR3 is 13 residues. Looked up from germline, CDR1 is SQVTM and CDR2 is ANQGSEA. The CDR3 DNA reads as TGCAGCGTCTCGGGACCGTCGCTCTATGGCTACACCTTC. Amino acid sequence: CSVSGPSLYGYTF.

This rearrangement joins TRBV18 to TRBJ2-2; tentative D call: TRBD2 (6 bases). V shed 3 bases and J shed 7 bases, with 15 bases lying between them. This CDR3 region has 15 residues. CDR1 and CDR2 (germline): KGHSH, LQKENI. CDR3 amino acids: CASSPSEGGNGELFF. CDR3 in DNA: TGTGCCAGCTCACCGTCAGAGGGAGGAAACGGGGAGCTGTTTTTT.

V usage is TRBV2 and J usage is TRBJ1-4; no firm D call. There are 15 residues in the CDR3. Germline-derived CDR1 and CDR2 are SNHLY and FYNNEI. V lost 3 bases to trimming and J lost 0 bases, with 8 bases between them. The CDR3 spells CASSDSDATNEKLFF. The CDR3 nucleotides read TGTGCCAGCAGTGATTCGGACGCAACTAATGAAAAACTGTTTTTT.

DNA of the CDR3: TGTGCCAGCAGCTCGTTTTACAGAGGGCAGGGGAACACTGAAGCTTTCTTT. Amino acids: CASSSFYRGQGNTEAFF. This chain uses TRBV7-2 with TRBJ1-1; TRBD1 might be the D (5 bases). V dropped 4 bases and J dropped 1 base, with 19 bases sitting between them. The CDR3 totals 17 residues. Germline V gene data show CDR1 as SGHTA and CDR2 as FQGNSA.